This TCR beta chain is from a study of cytomegalovirus exposure and HLA in healthy donors. Turning to the study itself: Within an early data release were 65 million to 90 million unique TCRs drawn from HLA-typed donors. Study-level points and caveats: Apart from CMV serostatus, no immune exposure information was available.

With 60 Vbeta and 13 Jbeta primers, the PCR was carried out. Sequencing was performed with immunoSEQ multiplex PCR; in TCRdb, only in-frame clones are kept and a portion is missing. The sample has about 190,000 clones, 77% seen once. The CDR3 has 14 amino acids. Germline CDR1 is MGHRA and CDR2 is YSYEKL. V shed 3 bases and J shed 5 bases, with 12 bases lying between them. Notes on this clone: What it binds is not known.

J is TRBJ2-3 and V is TRBV4-1, with a tentative D call TRBD2 (6 bases). This receptor was identified in a woman aged 25-40 years in good health and CMV-seropositive. Sample: PBMCs. Here the CDR3 reads CASSHQRGIDTQYF. The CDR3 nucleotides read TGCGCCAGCAGCCACCAACGGGGGATAGATACGCAGTATTTT.